Listed below are T cell receptor beta chains from one sample, sequenced in a study of control samples from healthy donors and cancer patients. Sequencing was performed with immunoSEQ multiplex PCR; in TCRdb, only in-frame clones are kept and a portion is missing. The sample lists around 130,000 clones, just under 90% occurring once. The sequenced material came from PBMCs. These receptors were obtained from a man aged 50-59 years with head and neck cancer. Both conserved end residues are trimmed from each CDR3. Only part of the rows carry a size: once, few, many, or a class if the clone is expanded.

v_gene: TRBV3-1/TRBV3-2; j_gene: TRBJ2-7; abundance: NA; CDR3aa: ASSTEGAYEQY
v_gene: TRBV13; j_gene: TRBJ2-1; abundance: once; CDR3aa: ASSFGSYNEQF
v_gene: TRBV10-1; j_gene: TRBJ2-7; abundance: NA; CDR3aa: ASSPGTVPYEQY
v_gene: TRBV5-1; j_gene: TRBJ1-4; abundance: NA; CDR3aa: ASTRGYGTGNEKLF
v_gene: TRBV10-2; j_gene: TRBJ1-1; abundance: NA; CDR3aa: ASSRENTEAF
v_gene: TRBV28; j_gene: TRBJ2-7; abundance: NA; CDR3aa: ASSFIADTYEQY
v_gene: TRBV7-9; j_gene: TRBJ1-3; abundance: NA; CDR3aa: ASNSRGISGNTIY
v_gene: TRBV28; j_gene: TRBJ2-5; abundance: NA; CDR3aa: ASRLQTSGSQETQY
v_gene: TRBV5-8; j_gene: TRBJ1-4; abundance: few; CDR3aa: ASSPDLGFTTNEKLF
v_gene: TRBV18; j_gene: TRBJ1-1; abundance: NA; CDR3aa: ASRRTVTRFDTEAF
v_gene: TRBV14; j_gene: TRBJ1-1; abundance: NA; CDR3aa: ASSPTAGWDTEAF
v_gene: TRBV6-5; j_gene: TRBJ1-3; abundance: NA; CDR3aa: ASSWQSSGNTIY